These T cell receptor beta chains were read from a single sample in a study of blood T cell repertoires in COVID-19. Profiling relied on immunoSEQ multiplex PCR, and the TCRdb table lists in-frame clones only, not all of them. The sample contains 150,000 or so clones, over 70% of which appear only once. The sequencing input was peripheral blood. The receptors shown here come from a man aged 55-75 years with acute or convalescent COVID-19. Each CDR3 is given with its conserved first and last residue. The D gene is left open where the match is weak. Rows may omit the clone size; those that give it use once, few, many or a size class.

clone_size: once
d_call: NA
v_call: TRBV12-5
j_call: TRBJ2-1
cdr3_aa: CASGIGVNAFF
cdr3_nt: TGTGCTAGTGGTATAGGGGTCAATGCGTTCTTC

clone_size: NA
d_call: NA
v_call: TRBV28
j_call: TRBJ1-2
cdr3_aa: CASAQGVSYGYTF
cdr3_nt: TGTGCCAGCGCCCAAGGGGTATCCTATGGCTACACCTTC

clone_size: NA
d_call: TRBD1
v_call: TRBV6-6
j_call: TRBJ1-1
cdr3_aa: CASSRRGWGQGWVTEAFF
cdr3_nt: TGTGCCAGCAGTCGCCGGGGTTGGGGACAGGGATGGGTCACTGAAGCTTTCTTT

clone_size: NA
d_call: NA
v_call: TRBV7-9
j_call: TRBJ1-6
cdr3_aa: CASSLQRQVNSPLHF
cdr3_nt: TGTGCCAGCAGCTTACAGCGACAGGTCAATTCACCCCTCCACTTT

clone_size: once
d_call: NA
v_call: TRBV2
j_call: TRBJ2-3
cdr3_aa: CASSGRPSTDTQYF
cdr3_nt: TGTGCCAGCAGTGGGAGGCCTAGCACAGATACGCAGTATTTT

clone_size: NA
d_call: TRBD2
v_call: TRBV18
j_call: TRBJ2-1
cdr3_aa: CASSPPLAGTIEQFF
cdr3_nt: TGTGCCAGCTCACCACCTCTAGCGGGAACCATCGAGCAGTTCTTC

clone_size: NA
d_call: TRBD1
v_call: TRBV5-6
j_call: TRBJ2-3
cdr3_aa: CASRETGEGTDTQYF
cdr3_nt: TGTGCCAGCAGAGAGACAGGGGAGGGCACAGATACGCAGTATTTT

clone_size: NA
d_call: NA
v_call: TRBV30
j_call: TRBJ1-3
cdr3_aa: CAWTDSGNTIYF
cdr3_nt: TGTGCCTGGACAGACTCTGGAAACACCATATATTTT

clone_size: NA
d_call: NA
v_call: TRBV24-1
j_call: TRBJ2-7
cdr3_aa: CATSDPGAASYEQYF
cdr3_nt: TGTGCCACCAGTGATCCAGGGGCCGCCTCCTACGAGCAGTACTTC

clone_size: once
d_call: NA
v_call: TRBV7-9
j_call: TRBJ2-5
cdr3_aa: CASCRGGGGETQYF
cdr3_nt: TGTGCCAGCTGCCGCGGCGGGGGCGGGGAGACCCAGTACTTC

clone_size: NA
d_call: TRBD1
v_call: TRBV28
j_call: TRBJ1-2
cdr3_aa: CASSQGGYGYTF
cdr3_nt: TGTGCCAGCAGTCAGGGGGGCTATGGCTACACCTTC

clone_size: once
d_call: NA
v_call: TRBV19
j_call: TRBJ1-2
cdr3_aa: CASSIAGAGDGYTF
cdr3_nt: TGTGCCAGTAGTATCGCAGGGGCGGGTGATGGCTACACCTTC

clone_size: once
d_call: NA
v_call: TRBV5-6
j_call: TRBJ2-5
cdr3_aa: CASSRWGKTVETQYF
cdr3_nt: TGTGCCAGCTCCCGATGGGGCAAAACGGTGGAGACCCAGTACTTC

clone_size: NA
d_call: NA
v_call: TRBV18
j_call: TRBJ2-7
cdr3_aa: CASSPQGTWGLNEQYF
cdr3_nt: TGTGCCAGCTCACCGCAAGGGACATGGGGGCTAAACGAGCAGTACTTC

clone_size: few
d_call: TRBD2
v_call: TRBV3-1/TRBV3-2
j_call: TRBJ2-1
cdr3_aa: CASSRLDGGAVEQFF
cdr3_nt: TGTGCCAGCAGCCGGTTGGACGGGGGGGCCGTGGAGCAGTTCTTC

clone_size: NA
d_call: TRBD1
v_call: TRBV19
j_call: TRBJ1-2
cdr3_aa: CASSRGQGVYYGYTF
cdr3_nt: TGTGCCAGTAGTCGGGGACAGGGGGTGTACTATGGCTACACCTTC

clone_size: NA
d_call: TRBD2
v_call: TRBV3-1/TRBV3-2
j_call: TRBJ2-3
cdr3_aa: CASSLRTSGGPISTDTQYF
cdr3_nt: TGTGCCAGCAGCCTTAGGACTAGCGGGGGCCCCATCAGCACAGATACGCAGTATTTT

clone_size: NA
d_call: TRBD1
v_call: TRBV5-4
j_call: TRBJ2-6
cdr3_aa: CASSRGQALLGSGANVLTF
cdr3_nt: TGTGCCAGCAGCCGGGGACAGGCTCTCCTAGGCTCTGGGGCCAACGTCCTGACTTTC

clone_size: NA
d_call: TRBD1
v_call: TRBV19
j_call: TRBJ1-6
cdr3_aa: CASSGRQGQSPLHF
cdr3_nt: TGTGCCAGTAGTGGGAGACAGGGCCAATCACCCCTCCACTTT

clone_size: once
d_call: TRBD2
v_call: TRBV2
j_call: TRBJ2-3
cdr3_aa: CASRWEREGVLADTQYF
cdr3_nt: TGTGCCAGCAGGTGGGAGCGGGAAGGGGTTCTTGCAGATACGCAGTATTTT

clone_size: NA
d_call: TRBD1
v_call: TRBV3-1/TRBV3-2
j_call: TRBJ1-3
cdr3_aa: CASSQSDRGRGTIYF
cdr3_nt: TGTGCCAGCAGCCAATCGGACAGGGGGCGAGGCACCATATATTTT

clone_size: NA
d_call: TRBD1
v_call: TRBV18
j_call: TRBJ2-7
cdr3_aa: CASSPSTGPYEQYF
cdr3_nt: TGTGCCAGCTCACCCTCGACAGGGCCCTACGAGCAGTACTTC

clone_size: once
d_call: NA
v_call: TRBV6-1
j_call: TRBJ1-5
cdr3_aa: CASSERGRSQPQHF
cdr3_nt: TGTGCCAGCAGTGAAAGAGGTCGGAGTCAGCCCCAGCATTTT

clone_size: NA
d_call: NA
v_call: TRBV27
j_call: TRBJ2-7
cdr3_aa: CASCPRGDTSYEQYF
cdr3_nt: TGTGCCAGCTGTCCTCGAGGCGATACCTCCTACGAGCAGTACTTC

clone_size: NA
d_call: NA
v_call: TRBV5-6
j_call: TRBJ2-7
cdr3_aa: CASSLPQGSYEQYF
cdr3_nt: TGTGCCAGCAGCTTGCCCCAGGGCTCCTACGAGCAGTACTTC

clone_size: few
d_call: NA
v_call: TRBV7-3
j_call: TRBJ2-5
cdr3_aa: CASSGGYQETQYF
cdr3_nt: TGTGCCAGCAGCGGCGGGTACCAAGAGACCCAGTACTTC

clone_size: NA
d_call: NA
v_call: TRBV12-3/TRBV12-4
j_call: TRBJ2-2
cdr3_aa: CASLYRATGELFF
cdr3_nt: TGTGCCAGCCTATACAGGGCCACCGGGGAGCTGTTTTTT

clone_size: NA
d_call: TRBD2
v_call: TRBV4-1
j_call: TRBJ2-2
cdr3_aa: CASSSLAGDPGELFF
cdr3_nt: TGCGCCAGCAGCTCTCTAGCGGGAGATCCCGGGGAGCTGTTTTTT

clone_size: few
d_call: TRBD2
v_call: TRBV7-9
j_call: TRBJ2-1
cdr3_aa: CASSLDRVWTSGYNEQFF
cdr3_nt: TGTGCCAGCAGCTTAGATCGAGTGTGGACTAGCGGATACAATGAGCAGTTCTTC

clone_size: NA
d_call: TRBD2
v_call: TRBV9
j_call: TRBJ2-2
cdr3_aa: CASSAGLGNANTGELFF
cdr3_nt: TGTGCCAGCAGCGCCGGACTAGGAAACGCGAACACCGGGGAGCTGTTTTTT

clone_size: few
d_call: NA
v_call: TRBV28
j_call: TRBJ1-4
cdr3_aa: CASRKEGTGEKLFF
cdr3_nt: TGTGCCAGCAGGAAGGAAGGTACGGGTGAAAAACTGTTTTTT

clone_size: NA
d_call: NA
v_call: TRBV29-1
j_call: TRBJ1-5
cdr3_aa: CSVEENSNQPQHF
cdr3_nt: TGCAGCGTTGAGGAGAATAGCAATCAGCCCCAGCATTTT

clone_size: once
d_call: TRBD2
v_call: TRBV7-2
j_call: TRBJ2-1
cdr3_aa: CASSHGLAGSYNNNEQFF
cdr3_nt: TGTGCCAGCAGCCACGGACTAGCGGGGTCTTATAATAACAATGAGCAGTTCTTC

clone_size: NA
d_call: NA
v_call: TRBV28
j_call: TRBJ2-7
cdr3_aa: CASTDRRSYEQYF
cdr3_nt: TGTGCCAGCACCGACAGGCGCTCCTACGAGCAGTACTTC

clone_size: NA
d_call: TRBD1
v_call: TRBV6-5
j_call: TRBJ2-4
cdr3_aa: CASSSTGTGVENIQYF
cdr3_nt: TGTGCCAGCAGTTCAACCGGGACAGGGGTGGAAAACATTCAGTACTTC

clone_size: once
d_call: NA
v_call: TRBV5-4
j_call: TRBJ2-1
cdr3_aa: CASSLEPSSYNEQFF
cdr3_nt: TGTGCCAGCAGCTTGGAGCCTAGCTCCTACAATGAGCAGTTCTTC

clone_size: NA
d_call: NA
v_call: TRBV5-1
j_call: TRBJ2-4
cdr3_aa: CASSLDPGAKNIQYF
cdr3_nt: TGCGCCAGCAGCTTGGACCCGGGGGCCAAAAACATTCAGTACTTC

clone_size: once
d_call: NA
v_call: TRBV27
j_call: TRBJ2-3
cdr3_aa: CASSYGGSGNGDTQYF
cdr3_nt: TGTGCCAGCAGTTACGGGGGATCGGGGAACGGAGATACGCAGTATTTT

clone_size: NA
d_call: TRBD2
v_call: TRBV15
j_call: TRBJ2-6
cdr3_aa: CATQSSREGIFGANVLTF
cdr3_nt: TGTGCCACCCAATCCTCACGGGAGGGCATCTTTGGGGCCAACGTCCTGACTTTC

clone_size: NA
d_call: NA
v_call: TRBV12-3/TRBV12-4
j_call: TRBJ2-1
cdr3_aa: CASSLDSYNEQFF
cdr3_nt: TGTGCCAGCAGCCTAGACAGCTACAATGAGCAGTTCTTC

clone_size: NA
d_call: NA
v_call: TRBV6-6
j_call: TRBJ2-7
cdr3_aa: CASSTRTDYEQYF
cdr3_nt: TGTGCCAGCAGTACACGGACAGACTACGAGCAGTACTTC

clone_size: NA
d_call: TRBD1
v_call: TRBV12-3/TRBV12-4
j_call: TRBJ2-1
cdr3_aa: CASRDRGNEQFF
cdr3_nt: TGTGCCAGCAGAGACAGGGGCAATGAGCAGTTCTTC

clone_size: NA
d_call: TRBD2
v_call: TRBV2
j_call: TRBJ2-3
cdr3_aa: CASRWGGSGRGDTQYF
cdr3_nt: TGTGCCAGCAGGTGGGGGGGTAGCGGGAGGGGAGATACGCAGTATTTT

clone_size: few
d_call: TRBD2
v_call: TRBV6-2/TRBV6-3
j_call: TRBJ2-2
cdr3_aa: CASSSTSGSTGELFF
cdr3_nt: TGTGCCAGCAGTTCGACTAGCGGGAGTACCGGGGAGCTGTTTTTT

clone_size: few
d_call: TRBD1
v_call: TRBV7-9
j_call: TRBJ1-5
cdr3_aa: CASSFDRGGQPQHF
cdr3_nt: TGTGCCAGCAGCTTTGACAGGGGGGGTCAGCCCCAGCATTTT

clone_size: few
d_call: TRBD1
v_call: TRBV10-3
j_call: TRBJ2-3
cdr3_aa: CAIGVRTGQTDTQYF
cdr3_nt: TGTGCCATCGGGGTGAGGACAGGGCAGACAGATACGCAGTATTTT

clone_size: NA
d_call: NA
v_call: TRBV3-1/TRBV3-2
j_call: TRBJ1-2
cdr3_aa: CASSPLRTTGGYTF
cdr3_nt: TGTGCCAGCAGCCCCCTTCGCACAACGGGTGGCTACACCTTC

clone_size: NA
d_call: TRBD2
v_call: TRBV24-1
j_call: TRBJ2-3
cdr3_aa: CATSVGLAGGLADTQYF
cdr3_nt: TGTGCCACCAGTGTCGGACTAGCGGGAGGCCTGGCAGATACGCAGTATTTT

clone_size: NA
d_call: TRBD1
v_call: TRBV4-1
j_call: TRBJ1-1
cdr3_aa: CATLDRAIRRNTEAFF
cdr3_nt: TGCGCCACCTTGGACAGGGCGATTAGGCGGAACACTGAAGCTTTCTTT

clone_size: once
d_call: NA
v_call: TRBV28
j_call: TRBJ2-7
cdr3_aa: CASSSTGGQRTEQYF
cdr3_nt: TGTGCCAGCAGTTCTACCGGTGGACAGCGAACCGAGCAGTACTTC

clone_size: NA
d_call: TRBD2
v_call: TRBV6-5
j_call: TRBJ2-2
cdr3_aa: CASSYQLAANTGELFF
cdr3_nt: TGTGCCAGCAGTTACCAACTAGCGGCGAACACCGGGGAGCTGTTTTTT

clone_size: NA
d_call: TRBD1
v_call: TRBV19
j_call: TRBJ1-3
cdr3_aa: CATRQGAMNTIYF
cdr3_nt: TGTGCCACCCGACAGGGGGCTATGAACACCATATATTTT

clone_size: NA
d_call: NA
v_call: TRBV9
j_call: TRBJ2-7
cdr3_aa: CASSAFPGAYEQYF
cdr3_nt: TGTGCCAGCAGCGCGTTCCCGGGGGCCTACGAGCAGTACTTC

clone_size: NA
d_call: TRBD2
v_call: TRBV19
j_call: TRBJ2-7
cdr3_aa: CASSEGLAGSYEQYF
cdr3_nt: TGTGCCAGTAGTGAGGGACTAGCGGGGTCCTACGAGCAGTACTTC